The 5 T cell receptor beta chains given below trace back to one sample, sequenced in a study of T cells expressing NK-cell markers. From its re-call of the 5' RACE reads, TCRdb lists each CDR3 protein once, without DNA. The sample shows over 350,000 distinct CDR3 sequences, and roughly 10% sits with its ten largest clones. The sequencing input was blood T cells: a sorted CD56 or NKG2C T cell subset, CD4+ or CD8+ T cells, or bulk PBMC T cells (not recorded which). Receptors originate from a woman aged 50 to 60 in good health.

The chain uses TRBV7-9 and TRBJ2-3; TCRdb's D call, TRBD2, is unchecked because there is no DNA. Germline values: CDR1 SEHNR, CDR2 FQNEAQ (reference sequence). This CDR3 contains 13 residues. The CDR3 region is CASGLAGADTQYF.

The genes are TRBV2 and TRBJ2-3; TCRdb proposes TRBD1, but this gene call is untestable without DNA. The CDR3 sequence is 13 residues long. Germline assignment: CDR1 SNHLY and CDR2 FYNNEI. The CDR3 is CASTQGLVDTQYF.

The chain links TRBV5-1 to TRBJ2-7. CDR1 and CDR2 from the germline V gene are SGHRS and YFSETQ. This CDR3 is built from 13 residues. The chain's CDR3 is CASSTDDSYEQYF.

The rearrangement links TRBV29-1 to TRBJ1-2; the TRBD1 assignment by TCRdb is unverifiable without DNA. The germline gives CDR1 SQVTM, CDR2 ANQGSEA. This CDR3 comprises 15 residues. The CDR3 reads CSVQTSATGLYGYTF.

The V gene is TRBV20-1, the J gene TRBJ2-3. The CDR3 has 13 amino acids. Per germline, CDR1 DFQATT and CDR2 SNEGSKA (reference sequence). This chain's CDR3 is CSATTDRTDTQYF.